The 22 T cell receptor beta chains given below trace back to one sample, sequenced in a study of cytomegalovirus exposure and HLA in healthy donors. Use of 60 Vbeta and 13 Jbeta primers characterized the PCR. Repertoires were generated with immunoSEQ multiplex PCR, while TCRdb's copy carries only in-frame clones and drops some. The data hold around 200,000 clones, with approximately 86% observed a single time. The sequencing sample was made of PBMCs. The receptors were gathered from a young woman in good health and CMV-seronegative.

This clone appeared a single time. This sequence joins TRBV5-1 and TRBJ2-3; 9 positions agree with TRBD1. This CDR3 spans 15 amino acids. The trim removed 1 base at V and 5 bases at J, leaving 5 bases unmatched. CDR1 SGHRS and CDR2 YFSETQ come from the germline V gene. In DNA, the CDR3 is TGCGCCAGCAGCTTGTCACAGGGGGCGCGAGATACGCAGTATTTT. Its protein product is CASSLSQGARDTQYF.

The chain recombines TRBV30 with TRBJ2-5; 9 nucleotides match TRBD2. The V segment lost 8 bases and the J segment 7 bases; nucleotides outside the gene matches: 5. This CDR3 has 11 residues. Germline CDR1 reads GTSNPN; CDR2 reads SVGIG (reference sequence). The CDR3 loop reads CAGTSPTTQYF. CDR3 in DNA: TGTGCCGGGACTAGCCCAACGACCCAGTACTTC.

The gene calls are TRBV19 and TRBJ2-1, with 13 bases that match TRBD2. This CDR3 is built from 15 residues. The germline V gene encodes CDR1 LNHDA and CDR2 SQIVND (reference sequence). With 2 bases clipped from V and 7 bases from J, the junction kept 2 bases outside the gene matches. Here the CDR3 DNA reads TGTGCCAGTAGTATACAACTAGCGGGGGGGAATGAGCAGTTCTTC. Amino acids: CASSIQLAGGNEQFF.

This chain links TRBV4-2 with TRBJ2-2; D gene unclear. CDR3 length: 13 residues. Germline CDR1 is LGHNA and CDR2 is YNFKEQ. V was shortened by 1 base and J by 4 bases, with 4 bases between the two germline ends. CDR3 DNA: TGTGCCAGCAGCCAAGCGGTCACCGGGGAGCTGTTTTTT. Residues: CASSQAVTGELFF.

This rearrangement joins TRBV7-9 to TRBJ2-5; TRBD1 aligns across 10 bases. Germline values: CDR1 SEHNR, CDR2 FQNEAQ (reference sequence). Trimming removed 2 bases from V and 1 base from J; junction bases left unmatched: 4. This CDR3 comprises 16 residues. CDR3 nucleotide sequence: TGTGCCAGCAGCTTAATCAGGACAGGGGGCCAAGAGACCCAGTACTTC. Translating it yields CASSLIRTGGQETQYF.

The CDR3 spells CASSPGHQVGYGYTF. The CDR3 bases are TGCGCCAGCAGCCCGGGACACCAAGTAGGCTATGGCTACACCTTC. The V and J genes are TRBV5-1 and TRBJ1-2; D is possibly TRBD1 (6 bases). The germline CDR1 and CDR2 sequences are SGHRS and YFSETQ. The CDR3 is 15 residues long. V lost 4 bases and J 4 bases, leaving 17 bases between the germline ends.

In this sample, this clone turned up a few times. CDR3 in DNA: TGTGCCAGCAGTTTTTGGGTCTCAGGTAAAGAGACCCAGTACTTC. Protein: CASSFWVSGKETQYF. The genes are TRBV27 and TRBJ2-5; D remains unclear. The CDR3 sequence is 15 residues long. Germline values: CDR1 MNHEY, CDR2 SMNVEV (reference sequence). V lost 3 bases to trimming and J lost 3 bases, with 14 bases between them.

V gene TRBV4-1 combines with J gene TRBJ2-7; possibly TRBD1 for D (6 bases). Germline values: CDR1 MGHRA, CDR2 YSYEKL. The CDR3 has 16 amino acids. V shed 2 bases and J shed 0 bases, with 14 bases lying between them. In nucleotides, the CDR3 is TGCGCCAGCAGCCAACTTCGGACAGCTGTCTCCTACGAGCAGTACTTC. It translates to CASSQLRTAVSYEQYF.

This clone showed up just once. The V call is TRBV7-9, the J call TRBJ2-1, with a weak D call TRBD1 (5 bases). CDR3 length equals 16 residues. Between the trimmed V and J ends, which lost 4 bases and 2 bases, there was a span of 15 bases. Looked up from germline, CDR1 is SEHNR and CDR2 is FQNEAQ (reference sequence). Written as DNA, the CDR3 is TGTGCCAGCAGCTCCCCAGGGATAGTAGCCTACAATGAGCAGTTCTTC. It specifies CASSSPGIVAYNEQFF.

The chain has TRBV6-5 and TRBJ2-1, with a tentative D call TRBD1 (6 bases). With 2 bases removed from V and 1 base from J, the gap between germline ends came to 12 bases. The CDR3 loop spans 16 amino acids. CDR1 and CDR2 (germline): MNHEY, SVGAGI. CDR3 sequence (DNA): TGTGCCAGCAGTTACGAGGGGGAAGGTTCCTACAATGAGCAGTTCTTC. Amino acids: CASSYEGEGSYNEQFF.

CDR3 in DNA: TGCGCCAGCAGGGCTGACTACACCGGGGAGCTGTTTTTT. The encoded protein is CASRADYTGELFF. This chain connects TRBV10-1 to TRBJ2-2; D gene unclear. The CDR3 runs 13 residues. Trimming cost V 6 bases and J 3 bases, with 8 bases left between them. The germline V gene has CDR1 WNHNN and CDR2 SYGVQD (reference sequence).

A note on this clone: The junction and the germline gene differ at one end; a read error may be behind it. CDR3 bases: TGTGCTAGCAGCCCCCGGTCTGGGCTAGCGGGAGTAAACAATGAGCAGTTCTTC. The encoded protein is CASSPRSGLAGVNNEQFF. The chain recombines TRBV7-7 with TRBJ2-1, with 10 bases that match TRBD2. The CDR3 is made up of 18 amino acids. Germline V gene lookup returns CDR1 SSHAT and CDR2 FNYEAQ (reference sequence).

This chain links TRBV7-9 with TRBJ2-1, with 8 bases lining up with TRBD2. With 5 bases clipped from V and 2 bases from J, the junction kept 5 bases outside the gene matches. This CDR3 spans 15 amino acids. The germline CDR1 and CDR2 sequences are SEHNR and FQNEAQ (reference sequence). The CDR3 loop is CASSREGRTYNEQFF. DNA of the CDR3: TGTGCCAGCAGCCGGGAGGGCCGCACCTACAATGAGCAGTTCTTC.

This sequence joins TRBV7-2 and TRBJ1-4; TRBD1 might be the D (6 bases). The CDR3 runs 15 residues. V was clipped by 4 bases and J by 6 bases, with 15 bases between them. Germline V CDR1 and CDR2: SGHTA, FQGNSA. The CDR3 protein is CASSSQGLGDEKLFF. CDR3 in DNA: TGTGCCAGCAGCTCACAGGGATTAGGCGATGAAAAACTGTTTTTT.

This chain uses TRBV19 with TRBJ2-7; the D gene is possibly TRBD1 (6 bases). The germline gives CDR1 LNHDA, CDR2 SQIVND (reference sequence). The V gene lost 5 bases and the J gene lost 1 base, with 9 bases spanning the gap. The CDR3 contains 13 residues. As DNA, the CDR3 is TGTGCCAGTAGTGCCGGACAGTCCTACGAGCAGTACTTC. Encoded protein: CASSAGQSYEQYF.

V usage is TRBV27 and J usage is TRBJ2-7, with 7 bases matching TRBD2. Germline V gene sequence: CDR1 MNHEY, CDR2 SMNVEV (reference sequence). V shed 6 bases and J 2 bases; nucleotides not matched to a gene: 13. The CDR3 consists of 16 residues. The CDR3 DNA reads TGTGCCAGCAGCTTCCGCTATAGCGGGCCCCCCTACGAGCAGTACTTC. This encodes CASSFRYSGPPYEQYF.

The chain carries TRBV9 and TRBJ2-7; TRBD1 might be the D (5 bases). Germline V gene lookup returns CDR1 SGDLS and CDR2 YYNGEE. Trimming took 4 bases from V and 6 from J, leaving 17 bases between them. This CDR3 comprises 14 residues. CDR3 amino acids: CASSPGKGLGEQYF. As DNA, the CDR3 is TGTGCCAGCAGCCCTGGAAAGGGGCTCGGCGAGCAGTACTTC.

The V and J genes are TRBV7-3 and TRBJ2-5; D may be TRBD2 (6 bases). CDR1 is SGHTA and CDR2 is FQGTGA in the germline V gene. V was clipped by 6 bases and J by 5 bases, with 16 bases between them. The CDR3 extends over 14 amino acids. The CDR3 DNA follows: TGTGCCAGCAGTTCAAATGGGGGGTCTGAGACCCAGTACTTC. Protein product: CASSSNGGSETQYF.

The V gene is TRBV28, the J gene TRBJ2-2, with 9 bases that match TRBD2. Losses at the gene ends were 3 bases for V and 7 bases for J; bases not matched to a gene: 6. This CDR3 spans 15 amino acids. CDR1 is MDHEN and CDR2 is SYDVKM in the germline V gene. This CDR3 is CASSLLGLAGGELFF. Written as DNA, the CDR3 is TGTGCCAGCAGTTTGCTGGGACTAGCAGGCGGGGAGCTGTTTTTT. The complete variable domain, with remaining parts taken from reference TRBV28 and TRBJ2-2, reads DVKVTQSSRYLVKRTGEKVFLECVQDMDHENMFWYRQDPGLGLRLIYFSYDVKMKEKGDIPEGYSVSREKKERFSLILESASTNQTSMYLCASSLLGLAGGELFFGEGSRLTVL.

This clone was seen a few times. This rearrangement joins TRBV15 to TRBJ2-1, with TRBD1 matching over 8 bases. V was pared by 7 bases and J by 4 bases, with 9 bases of the junction left unmatched. The CDR3 covers 15 residues. Germline values: CDR1 LNHNV, CDR2 YYDKDF (reference sequence). The CDR3 region is CATTQGGTGYNEQFF. The DNA of the CDR3 is TGTGCCACCACCCAAGGTGGGACAGGTTACAATGAGCAGTTCTTC.

This rearrangement joins TRBV5-1 to TRBJ1-4, with 10 positions matching TRBD1. Germline loops: CDR1 SGHRS, CDR2 YFSETQ. With 0 bases clipped from V and 8 bases from J, the junction kept 4 bases outside the gene matches. The length of the CDR3 is 15 residues. The CDR3 nucleotides are TGCGCCAGCAGCTTGGATGGGACAGGGGAAGAAAAACTGTTTTTT. It codes for CASSLDGTGEEKLFF.

The chain recombines TRBV5-4 with TRBJ1-5; D gene unclear. The CDR3 spans 17 residues. The germline V gene encodes CDR1 SGHNT and CDR2 YYREEE (reference sequence). With 0 bases removed from V and 2 bases from J, the gap between germline ends came to 15 bases. The CDR3 loop is CASSLDPGMGRNQPQHF. CDR3 nucleotides: TGTGCCAGCAGCTTGGACCCGGGAATGGGTCGCAATCAGCCCCAGCATTTT.